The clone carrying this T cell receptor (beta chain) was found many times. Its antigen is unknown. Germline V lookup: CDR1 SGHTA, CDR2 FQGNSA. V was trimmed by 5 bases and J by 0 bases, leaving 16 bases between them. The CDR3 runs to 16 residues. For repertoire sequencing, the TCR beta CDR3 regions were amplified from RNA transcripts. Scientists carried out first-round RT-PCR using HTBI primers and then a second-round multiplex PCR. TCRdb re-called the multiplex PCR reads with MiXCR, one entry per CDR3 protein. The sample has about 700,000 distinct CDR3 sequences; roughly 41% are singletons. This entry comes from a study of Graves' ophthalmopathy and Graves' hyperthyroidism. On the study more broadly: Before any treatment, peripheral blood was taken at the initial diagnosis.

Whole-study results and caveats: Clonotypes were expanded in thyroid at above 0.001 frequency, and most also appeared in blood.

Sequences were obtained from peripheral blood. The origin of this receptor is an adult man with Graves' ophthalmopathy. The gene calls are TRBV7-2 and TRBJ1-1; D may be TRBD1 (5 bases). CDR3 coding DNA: TGTGCCAGCAGCGGCCCCGGGACGTTGGTGAACACTGAAGCTTTCTTT. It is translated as CASSGPGTLVNTEAFF.